Reported below is one T cell receptor beta chain. What it recognizes is unknown. Germline lookup yields CDR1 SGHRS and CDR2 YFSETQ. The CDR3 has 14 residues. The V end was cut by 4 bases, the J end by 4 bases, with 14 bases between. This sample is part of a study of T cell responses to AZD1222 COVID-19 vaccine. Points from the study as a whole: Spike-specific TCRs gained breadth and depth after people received two AZD1222 doses. No repertoire was sampled before or during the peak T cell response, only after it. Baseline antibody screening turned up just a handful of seropositive AZD1222 recipients. The donors showed a predominance of white British ancestry and of females, with possible underestimation of clonal diversity.

The assay was immunoSEQ multiplex PCR, and TCRdb's table has in-frame clones only and misses some. The table shows 65,000 to 85,000 clones, with 88% occurring only once. This TCR was sampled from an adult who received the MenACWY meningococcal vaccine as a control. This material consisted of peripheral blood, taken 28 days after the second dose of the MenACWY control vaccine. This chain connects TRBV5-1 to TRBJ1-1; possibly TRBD1 for D (5 bases). The CDR3 region is CASSNTGGGTEAFF. The DNA for the CDR3 is TGCGCCAGCAGCAATACGGGGGGTGGCACTGAAGCTTTCTTT. Combining the CDR3 with reference TRBV5-1 and TRBJ1-1 gives the whole variable domain KAGVTQTPRYLIKTRGQQVTLSCSPISGHRSVSWYQQTPGQGLQFLFEYFSETQRNKGNFPGRFSGRQFSNSRSEMNVSTLELGDSALYLCASSNTGGGTEAFFGQGTRLTVV.